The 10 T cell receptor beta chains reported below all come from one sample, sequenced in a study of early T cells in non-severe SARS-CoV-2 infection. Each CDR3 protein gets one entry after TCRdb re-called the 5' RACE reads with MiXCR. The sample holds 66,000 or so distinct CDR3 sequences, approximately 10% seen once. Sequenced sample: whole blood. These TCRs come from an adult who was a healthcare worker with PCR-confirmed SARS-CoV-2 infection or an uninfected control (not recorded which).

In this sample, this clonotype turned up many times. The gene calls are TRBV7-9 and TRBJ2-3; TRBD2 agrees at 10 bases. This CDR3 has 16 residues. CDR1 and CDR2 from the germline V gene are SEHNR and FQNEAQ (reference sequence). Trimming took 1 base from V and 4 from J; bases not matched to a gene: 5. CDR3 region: CASSLEPGLASDTQYF. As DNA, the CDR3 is TGTGCCAGCAGCTTAGAGCCGGGACTAGCGTCAGATACGCAGTATTTT.

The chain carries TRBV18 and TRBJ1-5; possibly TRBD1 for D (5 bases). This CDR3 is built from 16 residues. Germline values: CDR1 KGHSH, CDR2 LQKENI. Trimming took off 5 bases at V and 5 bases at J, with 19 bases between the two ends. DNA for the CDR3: TGTGCCAGCTCATCGAGAAGGGGTGAGGGAGATCAGCCCCAGCATTTT. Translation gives CASSSRRGEGDQPQHF.

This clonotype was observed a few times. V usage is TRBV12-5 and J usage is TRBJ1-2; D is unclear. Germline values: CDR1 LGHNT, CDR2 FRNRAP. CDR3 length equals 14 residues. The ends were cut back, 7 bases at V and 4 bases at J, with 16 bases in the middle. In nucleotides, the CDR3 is TGTGCTAGTGCTCCTCAGTTGGGTTCCTATGGCTACACCTTC. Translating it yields CASAPQLGSYGYTF. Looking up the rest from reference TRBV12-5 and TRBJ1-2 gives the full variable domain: DARVTQTPRHKVTEMGQEVTMRCQPILGHNTVFWYRQTMMQGLELLAYFRNRAPLDDSGMPKDRFSAEMPDATLATLKIQPSEPRDSAVYFCASAPQLGSYGYTFGSGTRLTVV.

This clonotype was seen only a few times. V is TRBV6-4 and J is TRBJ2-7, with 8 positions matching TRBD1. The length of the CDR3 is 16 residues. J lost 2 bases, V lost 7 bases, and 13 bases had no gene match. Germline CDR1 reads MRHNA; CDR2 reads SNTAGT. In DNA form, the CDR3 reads TGTGCCAGCATCAAAAGATGGACAGGGAAGGCCTACGAGCAGTACTTC. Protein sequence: CASIKRWTGKAYEQYF.

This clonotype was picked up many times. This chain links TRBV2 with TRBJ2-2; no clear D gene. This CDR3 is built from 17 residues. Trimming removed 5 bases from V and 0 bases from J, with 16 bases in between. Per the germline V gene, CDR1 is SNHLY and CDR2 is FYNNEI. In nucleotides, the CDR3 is TGTGCCAGCAGTACCCATGGCTCCAGCGCGAACACCGGGGAGCTGTTTTTT. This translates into CASSTHGSSANTGELFF.

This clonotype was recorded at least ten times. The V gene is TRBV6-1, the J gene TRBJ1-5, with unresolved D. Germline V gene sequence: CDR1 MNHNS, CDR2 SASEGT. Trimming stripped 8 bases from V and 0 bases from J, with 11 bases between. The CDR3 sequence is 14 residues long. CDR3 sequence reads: CASSELNSNQPQHF. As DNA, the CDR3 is TGTGCCAGCTCGGAGCTAAATAGCAATCAGCCCCAGCATTTT.

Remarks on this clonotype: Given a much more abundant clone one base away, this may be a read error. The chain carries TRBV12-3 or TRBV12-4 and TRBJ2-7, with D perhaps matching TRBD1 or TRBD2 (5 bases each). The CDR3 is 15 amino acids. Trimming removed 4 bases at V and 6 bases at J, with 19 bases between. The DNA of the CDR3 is TGTGCCAGCAGTTGGGGGACGAGACCAGGTTGCGAGCAGTACTTC. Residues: CASSWGTRPGCEQYF.

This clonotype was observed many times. CDR3 nucleotide sequence: TGTGCCATCAGTGGACAGGCCACAGATACGCAGTATTTT. Translation: CAISGQATDTQYF. The chain joins TRBV10-3 to TRBJ2-3, with TRBD1 as a possible D gene (6 bases). V gave up 4 bases and J gave up 2 bases, with 7 bases separating them. This CDR3 region has 13 residues. CDR1 is ENHRY, CDR2 SYGVKD, per germline.

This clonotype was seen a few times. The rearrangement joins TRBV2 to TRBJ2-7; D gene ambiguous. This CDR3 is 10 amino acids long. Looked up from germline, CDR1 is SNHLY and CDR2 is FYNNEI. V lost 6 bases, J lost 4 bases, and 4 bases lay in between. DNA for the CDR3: TGTGCCAGCAGCGGGTACGAGCAGTACTTC. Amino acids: CASSGYEQYF.

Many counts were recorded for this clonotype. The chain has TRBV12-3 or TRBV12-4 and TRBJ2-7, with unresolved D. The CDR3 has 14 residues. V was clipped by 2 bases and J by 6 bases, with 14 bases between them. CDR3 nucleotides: TGTGCCAGCAGTTTAACAGTCAGACGTAGCGAGCAGTACTTC. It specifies CASSLTVRRSEQYF.